This T cell receptor beta chain was observed in a study of human versus mouse CDR3 diversity and MHC coevolution. Germline assignment: CDR1 KGHSH and CDR2 LQKENI. V lost 9 bases and J 0 bases, leaving 15 bases between the germline ends. The CDR3 consists of 15 residues. Cells were CD45RO-negative CD62L-positive naive CD4 T cells sorted from PBMCs. Using immunoSEQ multiplex PCR, the repertoire was profiled, and TCRdb retains in-frame clones only, with some absent. Found here are around 77,000 clones, about nine tenths of them singletons; the top ten hold roughly 0.15%. The sequenced sample consisted of naive CD4+ T cells from blood. Subset here: CD45RO-negative CD62L-positive naive CD4 T cells. This receptor was identified in a person aged 30-69 years in good health. V gene TRBV18 combines with J gene TRBJ2-1; perhaps TRBD1 as D (6 bases). The CDR3 loop is CASNRVRSSYNEQFF. The CDR3 DNA reads TGTGCCAGTAACAGGGTTCGGAGCTCCTACAATGAGCAGTTCTTC.